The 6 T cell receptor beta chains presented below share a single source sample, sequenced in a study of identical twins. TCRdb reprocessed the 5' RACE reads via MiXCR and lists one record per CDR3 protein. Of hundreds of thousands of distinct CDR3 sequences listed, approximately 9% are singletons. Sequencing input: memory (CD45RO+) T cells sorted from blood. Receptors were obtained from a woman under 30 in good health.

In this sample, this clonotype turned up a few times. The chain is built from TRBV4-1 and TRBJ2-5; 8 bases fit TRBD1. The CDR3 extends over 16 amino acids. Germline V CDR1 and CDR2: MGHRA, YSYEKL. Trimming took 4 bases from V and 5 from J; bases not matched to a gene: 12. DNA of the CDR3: TGCGCCAGCAGCCTTGGACAGGGTCAGTTCGTGGAGACCCAGTACTTC. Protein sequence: CASSLGQGQFVETQYF.

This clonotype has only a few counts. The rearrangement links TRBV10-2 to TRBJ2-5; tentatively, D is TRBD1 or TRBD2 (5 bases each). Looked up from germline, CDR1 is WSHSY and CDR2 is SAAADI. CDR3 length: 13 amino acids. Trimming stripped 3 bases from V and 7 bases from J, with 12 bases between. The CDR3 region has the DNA TGCGCCAGCAGTGATTTGGGACGGTGGACCCAGTACTTC. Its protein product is CASSDLGRWTQYF.

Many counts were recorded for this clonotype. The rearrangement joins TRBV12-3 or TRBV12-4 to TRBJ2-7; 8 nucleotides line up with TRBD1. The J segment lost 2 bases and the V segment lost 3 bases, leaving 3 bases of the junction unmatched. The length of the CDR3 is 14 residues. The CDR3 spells CASSFRDRTYEQYF. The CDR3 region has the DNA TGTGCCAGCAGTTTCCGGGACAGGACCTACGAGCAGTACTTC.

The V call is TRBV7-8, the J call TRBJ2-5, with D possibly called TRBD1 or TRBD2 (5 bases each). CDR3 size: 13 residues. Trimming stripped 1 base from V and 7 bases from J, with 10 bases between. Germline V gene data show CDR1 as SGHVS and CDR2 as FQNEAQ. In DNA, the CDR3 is TGTGCCAGCAGCTTAGGGGGGAAGGGGACCCAGTACTTC. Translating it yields CASSLGGKGTQYF.

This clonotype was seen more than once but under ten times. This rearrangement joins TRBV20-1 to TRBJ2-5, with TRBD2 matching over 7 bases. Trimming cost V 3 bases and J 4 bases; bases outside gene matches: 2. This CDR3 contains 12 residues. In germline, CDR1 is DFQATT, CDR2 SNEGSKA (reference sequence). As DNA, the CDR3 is TGCAGTGCTAGTCCTAGCGGAGAGACCCAGTACTTC. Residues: CSASPSGETQYF.

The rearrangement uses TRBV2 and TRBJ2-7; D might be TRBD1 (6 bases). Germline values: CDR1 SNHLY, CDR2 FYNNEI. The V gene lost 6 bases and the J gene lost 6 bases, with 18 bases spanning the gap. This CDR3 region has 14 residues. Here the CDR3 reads CASRNHDRTGEQYF. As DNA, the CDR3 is TGTGCCAGCAGAAATCACGACAGGACTGGCGAGCAGTACTTC. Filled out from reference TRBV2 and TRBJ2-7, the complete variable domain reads EPEVTQTPSHQVTQMGQEVILRCVPISNHLYFYWYRQILGQKVEFLVSFYNNEISEKSEIFDDQFSVERPDGSNFTLKIRSTKLEDSAMYFCASRNHDRTGEQYFGPGTRLTVT.